Presented here are 16 T cell receptor beta chains from one specimen sequenced in a study of breast tumors, draining lymph nodes, adjacent tissues. The lymph nodes were axillary draining lymph nodes from breast cancer patients. MiXCR, applied by TCRdb to the multiplex PCR reads, yields one record per CDR3 protein. Of around 140,000 distinct CDR3 sequences listed, 20% to 25% were seen once; the top ten hold roughly 2.7%. Sequenced: axillary lymph node tissue. These receptors all come from a female donor with breast cancer. Some clones in this sample may be carry-over from other donors' samples.

With regard to this clonotype: With a much larger clone just one base away, this may be a read error. V gene TRBV7-9 combines with J gene TRBJ1-3, with D possibly matching TRBD1 (6 bases). The CDR3 loop spans 13 amino acids. Per the germline V gene, CDR1 is SEHNR and CDR2 is FQNEAQ (reference sequence). In DNA, the CDR3 is TGTGCCAGCAGAAAGGGACAAGGCAACACCACATATTTT. Translation gives CASRKGQGNTTYF.

Remarks on this clonotype: A much more abundant neighbour one base away suggests this may be a read error. The chain's CDR3 is CASGRTATGNYGYTF. In nucleotides, the CDR3 is TGTGCCAGCGGCCGCACTGCCACAGGGAACTATGGCTACACCTTC. The chain has TRBV6-6 and TRBJ1-2, with D possibly being TRBD1 (6 bases). Germline V lookup: CDR1 MNHNY, CDR2 SVGAGI (reference sequence). This CDR3 is 15 amino acids long. Trimming removed 8 bases at V and 2 bases at J, with 18 bases between.

The chain is built from TRBV15 and TRBJ2-7; TRBD2 matches at 8 bases. This CDR3 comprises 16 residues. Losses at the gene ends were 3 bases for V and 0 bases for J; bases not matched to a gene: 7. Germline assignment: CDR1 LNHNV and CDR2 YYDKDF (reference sequence). The CDR3 DNA is TGTGCCACCAGCAGTGAGGGCGGGAGGCCCTCCTACGAGCAGTACTTC. Protein product: CATSSEGGRPSYEQYF. Filled out from reference TRBV15 and TRBJ2-7, the complete variable domain reads DAMVIQNPRYQVTQFGKPVTLSCSQTLNHNVMYWYQQKSSQAPKLLFHYYDKDFNNEADTPDNFQSRRPNTSFCFLDIRSPGLGDTAMYLCATSSEGGRPSYEQYFGPGTRLTVT.

A word on this clonotype: A much larger clone lies a single base off, so this may be a read error. The gene calls are TRBV2 and TRBJ2-7; D call uncertain. Looked up from germline, CDR1 is SNHLY and CDR2 is FYNNEI. The CDR3 extends over 14 amino acids. V gave up 2 bases and J gave up 1 base, with 9 bases separating them. The CDR3 nucleotides are TGTGCCAGCAGTGAATCAGTCAAATCCTACGAGCAGTACTTC. This gives the protein CASSESVKSYEQYF.

This clonotype was detected many times. The chain joins TRBV7-3 to TRBJ2-1; TRBD2 is a possible D gene (6 bases). The V gene's germline CDR1 is SGHTA and CDR2 FQGTGA. The ends were cut back, 0 bases at V and 8 bases at J, with 8 bases in the middle. The CDR3 totals 13 residues. CDR3 in DNA: TGTGCCAGCAGCTTAACGGTAGCGGATGAGCAGTTCTTC. Residues: CASSLTVADEQFF.

This clonotype was counted many times. Written as DNA, the CDR3 is TGTGCCTGGAGTGCCCGGGGGGGAGGAGAGACCCAGTACTTC. Protein: CAWSARGGGETQYF. This chain connects TRBV30 to TRBJ2-5; 8 bases agree with TRBD2. Per germline, CDR1 GTSNPN and CDR2 SVGIG (reference sequence). There are 14 residues in the CDR3. The ends lost 1 base at V and 4 bases at J; junction bases unmatched: 5.

Remarks on this clonotype: A read error is possible here, since a much larger clone lies one base away. The chain employs TRBV9 and TRBJ1-2; 7 bases match TRBD1. The CDR3 has 13 residues. In germline, CDR1 is SGDLS, CDR2 YYNGEE. V lost 4 bases and J lost 8; bases outside the gene matches: 8. This CDR3 is CASSRTGPSGYTF. The DNA of the CDR3 is TGTGCCAGCAGCCGGACAGGACCTTCGGGCTACACCTTC.

In its sample, this clonotype was seen many times. The chain employs TRBV2 and TRBJ2-3; tentatively, D is TRBD2 (5 bases). The CDR3 totals 16 residues. Germline V CDR1 and CDR2: SNHLY, FYNNEI. Trimming pared 1 base from V and 1 base from J, leaving 12 bases between. As DNA, the CDR3 is TGTGCCAGCAGTGAAGAGAGGCTAGCAGGCACAGATACGCAGTATTTT. It encodes CASSEERLAGTDTQYF. Combining the CDR3 with reference TRBV2 and TRBJ2-3 gives the whole variable domain EPEVTQTPSHQVTQMGQEVILRCVPISNHLYFYWYRQILGQKVEFLVSFYNNEISEKSEIFDDQFSVERPDGSNFTLKIRSTKLEDSAMYFCASSEERLAGTDTQYFGPGTRLTVL.

This clonotype was counted many times. V usage is TRBV6-5 and J usage is TRBJ2-2, with D maybe TRBD2 (6 bases). There are 14 residues in the CDR3. V was cut by 7 bases and J by 2 bases, with 11 bases left in between. CDR1 is MNHEY, CDR2 SVGAGI, per germline. CDR3 coding DNA: TGTGCCAGCACCAGGACTACCAACACCGGGGAGCTGTTTTTT. This translates into CASTRTTNTGELFF.

This chain connects TRBV20-1 to TRBJ2-7, with 7 bases aligning to TRBD1. The CDR3 runs to 16 residues. The ends lost 6 bases at V and 4 bases at J; junction bases unmatched: 18. Germline V gene sequence: CDR1 DFQATT, CDR2 SNEGSKA (reference sequence). The CDR3 nucleotides are TGCAGTGCCACTATGAGACAGGGCATTATCGGATACGAGCAGTACTTC. As protein: CSATMRQGIIGYEQYF.

This clonotype was seen at least ten times. This chain uses TRBV29-1 with TRBJ2-7; 7 bases align to TRBD2. This CDR3 comprises 15 residues. V was pared by 1 base and J by 0 bases, with 6 bases of the junction left unmatched. Germline CDR1 and CDR2: SQVTM and ANQGSEA. CDR3 loop: CSVEVALAASYEQYF. The DNA for the CDR3 is TGCAGCGTTGAAGTCGCCCTAGCGGCCTCCTACGAGCAGTACTTC.

Comments on this clonotype: The junction departs from the called germline gene at one end, perhaps through a read error. The chain combines TRBV7-9 with TRBJ2-3; D not certain. CDR1 is SEHNR, CDR2 FQNEAQ, per germline (reference sequence). There are 14 residues in the CDR3. This chain's CDR3 is CTSSPGQLTDTQYF. Written as DNA, the CDR3 is TGTACCAGCAGCCCCGGGCAACTCACAGATACGCAGTATTTT.

This clonotype occurred many times. The rearrangement joins TRBV12-3 or TRBV12-4 to TRBJ1-6; 9 nucleotides agree with TRBD1. CDR3 length equals 14 residues. V shed 5 bases and J 14 bases; nucleotides not matched to a gene: 10. The CDR3 is CASSPQTGGLTLHF. The CDR3, as DNA: TGTGCCAGCAGTCCCCAGACAGGGGGTTTAACCCTCCACTTT.

A word on this clonotype: A much larger clone differs by one base, so this may be a read error. CDR3 residues: CATSPGEKLVF. DNA for the CDR3: TGTGCCACCTCGCCTGGGGAAAAACTGGTTTTT. The chain is built from TRBV19 and TRBJ1-4, with unresolved D. Looked up from germline, CDR1 is LNHDA and CDR2 is SQIVND (reference sequence). The CDR3 is 11 residues long.

As regards this clonotype: A single base separates this from a much larger clone, so it may be a read error. The rearrangement links TRBV19 to TRBJ1-6; D possibly corresponds to TRBD1 (5 bases). Looked up from germline, CDR1 is LNHDA and CDR2 is SQIVND (reference sequence). V was cut by 0 bases and J by 10 bases, with 13 bases left in between. The length of the CDR3 is 15 residues. CDR3 DNA sequence: TGTGCCAGTAGTATAGAAGGGGCAGGCCGATCACCCCTCCACTTT. Translation gives CASSIEGAGRSPLHF.

This clonotype was recorded once. This could be a read error, since a much larger clone is one nucleotide away. V gene TRBV19 combines with J gene TRBJ2-1; the match to TRBD2 covers 8 bases. The CDR3 contains 15 residues. Germline-derived CDR1 and CDR2 are LNHDA and SQIVND (reference sequence). CDR3: CASSEFGREEDEQFF. CDR3 nucleotide sequence: TGCGCCAGCAGTGAGTTCGGGCGGGAGGAGGATGAGCAGTTCTTC.